Below, 5 T cell receptor beta chains from the same sample are listed, as sequenced in a study of cytomegalovirus exposure and HLA in healthy donors. In the PCR, 60 Vbeta and 13 Jbeta primers were used. TCRdb keeps only in-frame clones here, not all; method: immunoSEQ multiplex PCR. The sample yields approximately 140,000 clones, 82% seen once. Material: PBMCs. The receptors originated from a male donor in good health and CMV-seronegative.

This clone has more than one count but fewer than ten. The V gene is TRBV4-2, the J gene TRBJ1-1; possibly TRBD1 for D (5 bases). Germline V gene lookup returns CDR1 LGHNA and CDR2 YNFKEQ. The V end was cut by 2 bases, the J end by 1 base, with 8 bases between. CDR3 size: 14 residues. CDR3 region: CASSQTTENTEAFF. CDR3 DNA sequence: TGTGCCAGCAGCCAAACGACAGAGAACACTGAAGCTTTCTTT.

This chain joins TRBV5-8 and TRBJ2-7; 8 bases line up with TRBD2. The CDR3 spans 15 residues. Germline V gene lookup returns CDR1 SGHTS and CDR2 YDEGEE. J was trimmed by 3 bases and V by 1 base; bases with no gene match: 6. CDR3 region: CASSLTRLASYEQYF. Here the CDR3 DNA reads TGTGCCAGCAGCTTGACAAGACTAGCGAGCTACGAGCAGTACTTC.

The rearrangement links TRBV7-9 to TRBJ2-7; D remains ambiguous. The germline gives CDR1 SEHNR, CDR2 FQNEAQ (reference sequence). CDR3 length: 16 residues. Trimming took off 2 bases at V and 2 bases at J, with 16 bases between the two ends. CDR3 in amino acids: CASSLTTQFHAYEQYF. CDR3 nucleotide sequence: TGTGCCAGCAGCTTAACCACCCAGTTCCATGCCTACGAGCAGTACTTC.

The V and J genes are TRBV7-9 and TRBJ2-1; D uncertain. The CDR3 consists of 15 residues. The germline V gene has CDR1 SEHNR and CDR2 FQNEAQ (reference sequence). V lost 1 base to trimming and J lost 4 bases, with 11 bases between them. Written as DNA, the CDR3 is TGTGCCAGCAGCTTAGGAGGCTACCCGTACAATGAGCAGTTCTTC. Residues: CASSLGGYPYNEQFF.

The CDR3 DNA follows: TGTGCCAGCACCTTTGGCCTCAGCGGGATATTATCAGAGACCCAGTACTTC. It codes for CASTFGLSGILSETQYF. This chain links TRBV5-6 with TRBJ2-5, with 7 bases that match TRBD2. This CDR3 is 17 amino acids long. Germline CDR1 SGHDT, CDR2 YYEEEE. V gave up 6 bases and J gave up 4 bases; unmatched junction bases: 18.